The clone carrying this T cell receptor beta chain was recorded a few times. The CDR3 extends 3 residues past the end of the read, so its final part is completed from the germline J gene. With 4 bases removed from V and 6 bases from J, the gap between germline ends came to 12 bases. There are 13 residues in the CDR3. Germline CDR1 and CDR2: MNHNS and SASEGT. The data stem from a study of T cell clonality in common variable immunodeficiency. Produced via immunoSEQ multiplex PCR; TCRdb's table is partial and in-frame only. Observed in the sample are under 45,000 clones, none of them singletons. This TCR was sampled from a person between 18 and 75 years old in good health. The chain uses TRBV6-1 and TRBJ1-1, with a tentative D call TRBD1 (5 bases). Sequenced: peripheral blood mononuclear cells. The CDR3 spells CASSGQQGSEAFF. The covered CDR3 bases are TGTGCCAGCAGTGGACAGCAGGGCTCTGAA.